This T cell receptor beta chain comes out of a study of cytomegalovirus exposure and HLA in healthy donors. On this clone itself: At one end, the junction sequence differs from germline, possibly due to a read error.

PCR amplification relied on 60 Vbeta primers (plus 13 Jbeta primers). Repertoires were generated with immunoSEQ multiplex PCR, while TCRdb's copy carries only in-frame clones and drops some. The sample holds 150,000 to 200,000 clones, roughly four fifths seen once. CDR3 size: 15 residues. Germline values: CDR1 SEHNR, CDR2 FQNEAQ (reference sequence). The sequenced sample was PBMCs. V and J are TRBV7-9 and TRBJ2-2, with D perhaps TRBD1 (5 bases). The sequence was obtained from a man between 18 and 29 years old in good health and CMV-seronegative. CDR3 coding DNA: TGTTCCAGCAGCCTCGGACAATTGAACACCGGGGAGCTGTTTTTT. Its translation: CSSSLGQLNTGELFF. Full variable domain (remainder filled in from reference TRBV7-9 and TRBJ2-2): DTGVSQNPRHKITKRGQNVTFRCDPISEHNRLYWYRQTLGQGPEFLTYFQNEAQLEKSRLLSDRFSAERPKGSFSTLEIQRTEQGDSAMYLCSSSLGQLNTGELFFGEGSRLTVL.